This record concerns one T cell receptor (beta chain) sequence. Antigen unknown. The entry originates in a study of cytomegalovirus exposure and HLA in healthy donors. Findings and caveats of the study: The authors later linked a missense DCLRE1C variant to TCR beta V- and J-gene trimming. Earlier results showed most TCR beta V segments being productive about 87% or about 30% of the time. It was around 160 TCR beta chains that were listed as cytomegalovirus-associated.

Amplification used 60 Vbeta primers and 13 Jbeta primers. Profiling relied on immunoSEQ multiplex PCR, and the TCRdb table lists in-frame clones only, not all of them. The sample contains more than 200,000 clones, 85% of which appear only once. V trimming: 5 bases; J trimming: 3 bases; junction bases outside the gene matches: 9. This CDR3 contains 15 residues. Germline V gives CDR1 MNHEY, CDR2 SVGAGI. Sequencing used PBMCs. The chain employs TRBV6-5 and TRBJ2-7; 8 bases line up with TRBD1. The sequence came from a human donor in good health. Written as DNA, the CDR3 is TGTGCCAGCAGTCAGACCGGGACAGGTCTCTACGAGCAGTACTTC. This sequence encodes CASSQTGTGLYEQYF.